Below, 27 T cell receptor beta chains from the same sample are listed, as sequenced in a study of identifying expanded T cells in peripheral blood. The protocol was immunoSEQ multiplex PCR, while the TCRdb copy is restricted to in-frame clones and leaves out a portion. This sample yields approximately 97,000 clones, of which 70% to 90% are seen a single time; 14% belongs to the top ten. Source material: blood. The receptors were sampled from a person aged 18 to 75 in good health.

This clone came up once. The V gene is TRBV21-1, the J gene TRBJ2-1; no DNA check was done on the table's D call, TRBD1. TRBV21-1 is a pseudogene. The CDR3 has 14 residues. CDR3 in DNA: TGTGCCAGCAGTCCGGGACAGGGTTACAATGAGCAGTTCTTC. This gives the protein CASSPGQGYNEQFF.

This chain uses TRBV28 with TRBJ2-7; D not certain. Trimming cost V 7 bases and J 8 bases, with 12 bases left between them. CDR1 is MDHEN, CDR2 SYDVKM, per germline. This CDR3 comprises 11 residues. CDR3 in DNA: TGTGCCAGCAATGACCAGAGTAAGCAGTACTTC. It specifies CASNDQSKQYF.

The rearrangement links TRBV19 to TRBJ2-7; 13 bases are a match to TRBD2. The ends lost 5 bases at V and 0 bases at J; junction bases unmatched: 1. The germline V gene encodes CDR1 LNHDA and CDR2 SQIVND (reference sequence). The length of the CDR3 is 15 residues. The CDR3 reads CASSGTSGASYEQYF. DNA of the CDR3: TGTGCCAGTAGTGGGACTAGCGGGGCCTCCTACGAGCAGTACTTC.

This clone was recorded only once. This chain connects TRBV21-1 to TRBJ2-7. TRBV21-1 is tagged as a pseudogene. There are 15 residues in the CDR3. The CDR3 DNA reads TGTGCCAGCAGCAAAAGCACACGGGACCGGCTCGAGCAGTACTTC. Translating gives CASSKSTRDRLEQYF.

This chain connects TRBV5-4 to TRBJ1-1; a weak D match, TRBD1 (5 bases). The germline CDR1 and CDR2 sequences are SGHNT and YYREEE (reference sequence). The CDR3 extends over 15 amino acids. V was cut by 2 bases and J by 1 base, with 12 bases left in between. CDR3 sequence reads: CASSLGHVSNTEAFF. The CDR3 nucleotides are TGTGCCAGCAGCTTAGGACACGTATCGAACACTGAAGCTTTCTTT.

The rearrangement uses TRBV5-1 and TRBJ2-3; 7 positions match TRBD2. The germline V gene has CDR1 SGHRS and CDR2 YFSETQ. The trim removed 0 bases at V and 4 bases at J, leaving 11 bases unmatched. The CDR3 totals 17 residues. This CDR3 reads CASSLGMVAGGPDTQYF. CDR3 in DNA: TGCGCCAGCAGCTTGGGGATGGTAGCGGGTGGCCCAGATACGCAGTATTTT.

The chain is built from TRBV5-1 and TRBJ1-1; 8 bases map to TRBD1. Germline CDR1 and CDR2: SGHRS and YFSETQ. This CDR3 comprises 15 residues. The junction had 6 bases not matched to a gene; V was cut back by 4 bases and J by 1 base. The CDR3 protein is CASSSGQGTNTEAFF. CDR3 coding DNA: TGCGCCAGCAGCAGTGGACAGGGCACGAACACTGAAGCTTTCTTT.

The CDR3 coding sequence is TGTGCCAGCAGCTGGAACAGAGATCAGCCCCAGCATTTT. Encoded protein: CASSWNRDQPQHF. The rearrangement uses TRBV7-9 and TRBJ1-5; D is unclear. Germline loops: CDR1 SEHNR, CDR2 FQNEAQ (reference sequence). The CDR3 length is 13 residues. V lost 4 bases and J lost 5, with 9 bases in between.

The chain links TRBV10-3 to TRBJ2-1, with D tentatively TRBD1 or TRBD2 (5 bases each). The CDR3 length is 13 residues. Germline values: CDR1 ENHRY, CDR2 SYGVKD. V was trimmed by 11 bases and J by 1 base, leaving 12 bases between them. The CDR3 loop reads CASGAESYNEQFF. The DNA of the CDR3 is TGTGCCTCCGGGGCTGAATCCTACAATGAGCAGTTCTTC.

The chain is built from TRBV27 and TRBJ2-5, with 11 bases aligning to TRBD1. This CDR3 has 16 residues. Trimming took 7 bases from V and 0 from J; bases not matched to a gene: 7. In germline, CDR1 is MNHEY, CDR2 SMNVEV (reference sequence). DNA for the CDR3: TGTGCCAGCACCCGGGACAGGGGGACGTACCAAGAGACCCAGTACTTC. Translating gives CASTRDRGTYQETQYF.

This clone came up a few times. The CDR3 is CATRHGNQPQHF. CDR3 nucleotides: TGTGCCACCCGACACGGGAATCAGCCCCAGCATTTT. The V call is TRBV19, the J call TRBJ1-5; D ambiguous. V lost 10 bases to trimming and J lost 4 bases, with 11 bases between them. The germline gives CDR1 LNHDA, CDR2 SQIVND (reference sequence). The CDR3 contains 12 residues.

J is TRBJ2-7 and V is TRBV5-5, with 9 nucleotides matching TRBD1. The germline V gene encodes CDR1 SGHKS and CDR2 YYEKEE (reference sequence). The CDR3 has 15 residues. V was pared by 2 bases and J by 5 bases, with 8 bases of the junction left unmatched. The CDR3 nucleotides read TGTGCCAGCAGCTTTAGGGGACAGGGTTTGAACGAGCAGTACTTC. Protein sequence: CASSFRGQGLNEQYF. Based on the CDR3 plus reference TRBV5-5 and TRBJ2-7, the full variable domain is DAGVTQSPTHLIKTRGQQVTLRCSPISGHKSVSWYQQVLGQGPQFIFQYYEKEERGRGNFPDRFSARQFPNYSSELNVNALLLGDSALYLCASSFRGQGLNEQYFGPGTRLTVT.

Points on this clone: Distinct nucleotide sequences in the sample also encode this CDR3. The V and J genes are TRBV19 and TRBJ2-5; D gene ambiguous. V was clipped by 3 bases and J by 4 bases, with 6 bases between them. The CDR3 loop spans 12 amino acids. Germline V gives CDR1 LNHDA, CDR2 SQIVND (reference sequence). This chain's CDR3 is CASSIGGETQYF. As DNA, the CDR3 is TGTGCCAGTAGTATCGGCGGAGAGACCCAGTACTTC.

The chain uses TRBV7-9 and TRBJ2-3; 12 nucleotides align to TRBD2. The V and J ends lost 2 bases and 0 bases, in that order; junction bases with no gene match: 9. The CDR3 consists of 19 residues. The germline gives CDR1 SEHNR, CDR2 FQNEAQ (reference sequence). CDR3 region: CASSLPGLAGGRSTDTQYF. CDR3 DNA: TGTGCCAGCAGCTTACCGGGACTAGCGGGCGGAAGGAGCACAGATACGCAGTATTTT.

This chain links TRBV5-1 with TRBJ2-5; perhaps TRBD2 as D (5 bases). Germline V gene sequence: CDR1 SGHRS, CDR2 YFSETQ. Trimming left V 4 bases short and J 2 bases short, with 18 bases between. The CDR3 extends over 16 amino acids. The CDR3 DNA follows: TGCGCCAGCAGCCCCCGAGGGCCCCGTACTCAAGAGACCCAGTACTTC. This sequence encodes CASSPRGPRTQETQYF.

This clone has a handful of counts. The chain links TRBV28 to TRBJ1-2, with 12 bases fitting TRBD1. This CDR3 is 20 amino acids long. Germline V CDR1 and CDR2: MDHEN, SYDVKM. The junction had 18 bases not matched to a gene; V was cut back by 5 bases and J by 2 bases. This CDR3 is CASSPTNLGTGGFENYGYTF. In DNA, the CDR3 is TGTGCCAGCAGTCCCACCAACCTCGGGACAGGGGGCTTTGAGAACTATGGCTACACCTTC.

The V and J genes are TRBV19 and TRBJ2-6; D possibly corresponds to TRBD1 (6 bases). The CDR3 contains 14 residues. Trimming pared 5 bases from V and 13 bases from J, leaving 18 bases between. CDR1 and CDR2 from the germline V gene are LNHDA and SQIVND (reference sequence). The CDR3, as DNA: TGTGCCAGTAGTGCGCCCCCCGGGACAAGGGTCCTGACTTTC. This gives the protein CASSAPPGTRVLTF.

The CDR3 DNA sequence: TGTGCCAGCAGCCCCGGGACTCTAACCTACGAGCAGTACTTC. Residues: CASSPGTLTYEQYF. This chain joins TRBV28 and TRBJ2-7; D possibly corresponds to TRBD2 (6 bases). V was clipped by 6 bases and J by 2 bases, with 14 bases between them. The CDR3 has 14 amino acids. Germline-derived CDR1 and CDR2 are MDHEN and SYDVKM.

The V and J genes are TRBV27 and TRBJ1-5, with TRBD1 identical over 9 bases. V lost 2 bases to trimming and J lost 0 bases; unmatched junction nucleotides: 5. Germline assignment: CDR1 MNHEY and CDR2 SMNVEV (reference sequence). The CDR3 is made up of 17 amino acids. The DNA of the CDR3 is TGTGCCAGCAGTTTAACAGGGGGCTCCTATAGCAATCAGCCCCAGCATTTT. Its translation: CASSLTGGSYSNQPQHF.

This clone occurred once. This chain joins TRBV18 and TRBJ1-2, with D possibly TRBD1 on 6 matching bases. The V gene lost 6 bases and the J gene lost 4 bases, with 9 bases spanning the gap. The CDR3 length is 12 residues. The germline V gene encodes CDR1 KGHSH and CDR2 LQKENI. The CDR3 nucleotides are TGTGCCAGCTCGGACAGCGTCTATGGCTACACCTTC. Its protein product is CASSDSVYGYTF.

The genes are TRBV7-2 and TRBJ1-3; D is uncertain. The CDR3 is 14 residues long. Per germline, CDR1 SGHTA and CDR2 FQGNSA. Trimming pared 5 bases from V and 2 bases from J, leaving 10 bases between. The CDR3 nucleotides read TGTGCCAGCAGCACAAGCCCAGCTGGAAACACCATATATTTT. Translated, it gives CASSTSPAGNTIYF.

The rearrangement joins TRBV4-2 to TRBJ2-5; no clear D gene. Germline values: CDR1 LGHNA, CDR2 YNFKEQ. V lost 1 base and J 5 bases, leaving 11 bases between the germline ends. This CDR3 comprises 14 residues. The CDR3 reads CASSQGPVAETQYF. The CDR3 nucleotides read TGTGCCAGCAGCCAAGGCCCAGTGGCGGAGACCCAGTACTTC.

The chain joins TRBV28 to TRBJ2-3; D unclear. Germline-derived CDR1 and CDR2 are MDHEN and SYDVKM. The CDR3 runs 13 residues. V was clipped by 4 bases and J by 2 bases, with 7 bases between them. The CDR3 DNA sequence: TGTGCCAGCAGTTGGACCCTCACAGATACGCAGTATTTT. This translates into CASSWTLTDTQYF.

The chain recombines TRBV6-5 with TRBJ1-1, with D tentatively TRBD1 (6 bases). The CDR3 extends over 15 amino acids. V lost 5 bases to trimming and J lost 1 base, with 14 bases between them. CDR1 and CDR2 from the germline V gene are MNHEY and SVGAGI. The CDR3 bases are TGTGCCAGCAGTCTCGGCCCGGACAGGAACACTGAAGCTTTCTTT. This encodes CASSLGPDRNTEAFF.

This chain connects TRBV27 to TRBJ2-1, with 10 bases identical to TRBD2. Germline CDR1 and CDR2: MNHEY and SMNVEV (reference sequence). CDR3 length equals 13 residues. The V gene end was trimmed by 2 bases and the J gene end by 8 bases; junction bases not matched to a gene: 0. The CDR3 DNA sequence: TGTGCCAGCAGTTTACTAGCGGGGGATGAGCAGTTCTTC. Translating gives CASSLLAGDEQFF.

The chain uses TRBV5-1 and TRBJ2-2; unclear D gene. CDR3 length equals 15 residues. Germline V gives CDR1 SGHRS, CDR2 YFSETQ. V lost 1 base, J lost 2 bases, and 9 bases lay in between. The CDR3 region has the DNA TGCGCCAGCAGCTTGATAGACGCAAACACCGGGGAGCTGTTTTTT. Residues: CASSLIDANTGELFF.

The chain links TRBV4-2 to TRBJ1-2; 7 nucleotides align to TRBD1. V lost 3 bases to trimming and J lost 2 bases; unmatched junction nucleotides: 9. The CDR3 totals 16 residues. Germline values: CDR1 LGHNA, CDR2 YNFKEQ. As DNA, the CDR3 is TGTGCCAGCAGCCAGGGTACAGGGGAACCGAACTATGGCTACACCTTC. Its protein is CASSQGTGEPNYGYTF.